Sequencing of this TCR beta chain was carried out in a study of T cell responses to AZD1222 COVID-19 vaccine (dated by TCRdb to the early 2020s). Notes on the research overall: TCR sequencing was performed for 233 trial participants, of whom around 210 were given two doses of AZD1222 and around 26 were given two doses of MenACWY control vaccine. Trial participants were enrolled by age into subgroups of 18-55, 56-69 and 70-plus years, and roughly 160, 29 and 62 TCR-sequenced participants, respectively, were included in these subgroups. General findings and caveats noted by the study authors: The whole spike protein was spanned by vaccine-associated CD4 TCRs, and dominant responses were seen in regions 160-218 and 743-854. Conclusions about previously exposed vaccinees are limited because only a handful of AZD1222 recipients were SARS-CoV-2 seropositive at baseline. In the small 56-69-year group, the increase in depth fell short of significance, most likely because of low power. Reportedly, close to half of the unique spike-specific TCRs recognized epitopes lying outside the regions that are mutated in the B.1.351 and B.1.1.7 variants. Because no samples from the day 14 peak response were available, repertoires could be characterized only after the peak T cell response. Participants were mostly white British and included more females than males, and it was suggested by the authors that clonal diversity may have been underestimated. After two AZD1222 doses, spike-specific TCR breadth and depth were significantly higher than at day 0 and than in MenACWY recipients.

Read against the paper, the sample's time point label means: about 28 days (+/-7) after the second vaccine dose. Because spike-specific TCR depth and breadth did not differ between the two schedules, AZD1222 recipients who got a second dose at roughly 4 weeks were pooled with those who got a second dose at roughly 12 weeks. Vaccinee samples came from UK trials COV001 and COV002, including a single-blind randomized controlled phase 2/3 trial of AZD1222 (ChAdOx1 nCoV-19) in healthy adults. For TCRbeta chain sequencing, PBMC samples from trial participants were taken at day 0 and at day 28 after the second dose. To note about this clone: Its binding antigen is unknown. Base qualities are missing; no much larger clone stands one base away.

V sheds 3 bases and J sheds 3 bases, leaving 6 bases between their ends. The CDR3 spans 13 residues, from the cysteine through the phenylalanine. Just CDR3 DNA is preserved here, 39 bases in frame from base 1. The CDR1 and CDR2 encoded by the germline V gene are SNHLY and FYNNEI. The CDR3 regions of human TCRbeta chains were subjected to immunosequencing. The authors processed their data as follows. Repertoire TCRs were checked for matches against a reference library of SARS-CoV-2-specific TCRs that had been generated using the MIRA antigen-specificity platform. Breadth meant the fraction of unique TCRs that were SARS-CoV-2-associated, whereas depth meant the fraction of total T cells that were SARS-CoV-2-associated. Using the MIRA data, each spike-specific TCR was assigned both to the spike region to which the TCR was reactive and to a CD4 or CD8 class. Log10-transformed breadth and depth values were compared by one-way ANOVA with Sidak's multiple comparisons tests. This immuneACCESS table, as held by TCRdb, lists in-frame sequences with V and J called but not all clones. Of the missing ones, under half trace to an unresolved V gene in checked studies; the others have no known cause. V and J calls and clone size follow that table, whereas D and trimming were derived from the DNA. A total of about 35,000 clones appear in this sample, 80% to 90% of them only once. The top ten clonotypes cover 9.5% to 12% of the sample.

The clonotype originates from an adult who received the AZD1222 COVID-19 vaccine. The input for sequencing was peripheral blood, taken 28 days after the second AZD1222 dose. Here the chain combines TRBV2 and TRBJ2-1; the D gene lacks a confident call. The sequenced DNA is TGTGCCAGCAGTGATCTACACTACAATGAGCAGTTCTTC. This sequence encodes CASSDLHYNEQFF.